This T cell receptor beta chain originates from a study of response to subunit inactivated influenza vaccine. General study points: Authors suggested each seasonal influenza vaccination recruits few new T cells.

Looked up from germline, CDR1 is MDHEN and CDR2 is SYDVKM. The CDR3 loop spans 13 amino acids. The V gene lost 6 bases and the J gene lost 3 bases, with 12 bases spanning the gap. Each CDR3 protein gets one entry after TCRdb re-called the RT-PCR reads with MiXCR. The repertoire holds a few hundred thousand distinct CDR3 sequences, just over 20% seen once, with about 9.4% in the top ten. Comments on this clonotype: The antigen remains undetermined.

The specimen was PBMCs from blood, collected less than 22 months after vaccination. The source of this sequence is a man between 50 and 69 years old who received an inactivated influenza vaccine. This chain joins TRBV28 and TRBJ2-7; D perhaps matches TRBD1 (7 bases). The CDR3 coding sequence is TGTGCCAGCAGCGGACAGGACTACTACGAGCAGTACTTC. The encoded protein is CASSGQDYYEQYF. The full variable domain, in which reference TRBV28 and TRBJ2-7 provide the parts outside the CDR3, is DVKVTQSSRYLVKRTGEKVFLECVQDMDHENMFWYRQDPGLGLRLIYFSYDVKMKEKGDIPEGYSVSREKKERFSLILESASTNQTSMYLCASSGQDYYEQYFGPGTRLTVT.